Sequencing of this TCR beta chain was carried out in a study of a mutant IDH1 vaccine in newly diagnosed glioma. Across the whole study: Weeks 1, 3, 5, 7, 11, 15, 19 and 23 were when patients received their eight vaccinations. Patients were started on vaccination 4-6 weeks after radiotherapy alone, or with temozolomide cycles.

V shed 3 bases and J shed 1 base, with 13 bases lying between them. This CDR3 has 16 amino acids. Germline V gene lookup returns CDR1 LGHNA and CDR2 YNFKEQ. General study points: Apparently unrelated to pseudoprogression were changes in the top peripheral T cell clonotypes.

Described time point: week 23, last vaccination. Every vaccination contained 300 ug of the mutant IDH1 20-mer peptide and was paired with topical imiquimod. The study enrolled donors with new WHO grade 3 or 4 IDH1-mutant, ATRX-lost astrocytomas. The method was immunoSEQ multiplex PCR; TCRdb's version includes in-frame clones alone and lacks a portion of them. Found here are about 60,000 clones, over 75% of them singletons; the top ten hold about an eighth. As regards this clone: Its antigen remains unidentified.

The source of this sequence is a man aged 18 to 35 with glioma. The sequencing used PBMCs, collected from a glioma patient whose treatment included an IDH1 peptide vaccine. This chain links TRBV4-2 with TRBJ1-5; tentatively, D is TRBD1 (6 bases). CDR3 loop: CASSHVGTRSNQPQHF. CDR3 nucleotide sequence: TGTGCCAGCAGCCATGTCGGGACACGAAGCAATCAGCCCCAGCATTTT.